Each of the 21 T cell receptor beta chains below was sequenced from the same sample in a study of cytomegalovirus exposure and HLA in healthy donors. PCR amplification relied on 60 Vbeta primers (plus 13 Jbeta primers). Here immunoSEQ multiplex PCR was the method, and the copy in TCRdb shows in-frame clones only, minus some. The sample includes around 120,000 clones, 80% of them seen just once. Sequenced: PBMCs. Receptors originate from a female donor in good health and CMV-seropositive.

This chain's CDR3 is CASSLPSDNEQFF. In nucleotides, the CDR3 is TGTGCCAGCAGTCTCCCCTCGGACAATGAGCAGTTCTTC. The chain couples TRBV28 to TRBJ2-1; no firm D call. Per germline, CDR1 MDHEN and CDR2 SYDVKM. The length of the CDR3 is 13 residues. Trimming pared 5 bases from V and 5 bases from J, leaving 10 bases between.

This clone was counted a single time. The CDR3 DNA is TGTGCCAGCAGTGGGGGGGCTCTTGGGGATGGCTACACCTTC. Translated: CASSGGALGDGYTF. The gene calls are TRBV28 and TRBJ1-2; possibly TRBD1 for D (6 bases). CDR3 length: 14 residues. V was pared by 5 bases and J by 6 bases, with 16 bases between. CDR1 and CDR2 (germline): MDHEN, SYDVKM.

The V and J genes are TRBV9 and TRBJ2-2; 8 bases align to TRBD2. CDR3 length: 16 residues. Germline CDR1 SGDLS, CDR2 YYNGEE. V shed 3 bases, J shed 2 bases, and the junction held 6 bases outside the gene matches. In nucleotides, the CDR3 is TGTGCCAGCAGCGCCTGGACTAGCCTCAACACCGGGGAGCTGTTTTTT. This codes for CASSAWTSLNTGELFF.

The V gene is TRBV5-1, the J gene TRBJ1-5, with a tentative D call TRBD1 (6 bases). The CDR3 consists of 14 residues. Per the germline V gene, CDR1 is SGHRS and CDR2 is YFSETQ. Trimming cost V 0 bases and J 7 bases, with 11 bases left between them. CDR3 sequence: CASSLEGGRQPQHF. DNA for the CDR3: TGCGCCAGCAGCTTGGAAGGGGGTCGGCAGCCCCAGCATTTT.

The CDR3 spells CASSATGGPSGYTF. In DNA, the CDR3 is TGTGCCAGCAGCGCTACAGGGGGCCCTAGTGGCTACACCTTC. The chain has TRBV2 and TRBJ1-2; TRBD1 aligns across 9 bases. The CDR3 is 14 amino acids. Germline CDR1 SNHLY, CDR2 FYNNEI. Losses at the gene ends were 6 bases for V and 7 bases for J; bases not matched to a gene: 9.

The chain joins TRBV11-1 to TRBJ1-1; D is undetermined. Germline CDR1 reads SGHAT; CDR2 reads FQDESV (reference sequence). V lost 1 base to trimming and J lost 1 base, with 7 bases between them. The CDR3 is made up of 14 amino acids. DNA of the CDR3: TGTGCCAGCAGCTTAGGCGCGGGGAACACTGAAGCTTTCTTT. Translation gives CASSLGAGNTEAFF. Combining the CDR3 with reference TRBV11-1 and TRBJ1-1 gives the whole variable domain EAEVAQSPRYKITEKSQAVAFWCDPISGHATLYWYRQILGQGPELLVQFQDESVVDDSQLPKDRFSAERLKGVDSTLKIQPAELGDSAMYLCASSLGAGNTEAFFGQGTRLTVV.

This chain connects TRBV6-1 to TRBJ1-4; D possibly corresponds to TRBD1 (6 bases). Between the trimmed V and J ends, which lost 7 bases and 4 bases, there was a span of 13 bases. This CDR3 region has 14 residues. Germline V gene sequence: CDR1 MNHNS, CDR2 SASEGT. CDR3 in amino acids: CASIGGQLNEKLFF. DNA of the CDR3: TGTGCCAGCATAGGAGGACAGCTTAATGAAAAACTGTTTTTT.

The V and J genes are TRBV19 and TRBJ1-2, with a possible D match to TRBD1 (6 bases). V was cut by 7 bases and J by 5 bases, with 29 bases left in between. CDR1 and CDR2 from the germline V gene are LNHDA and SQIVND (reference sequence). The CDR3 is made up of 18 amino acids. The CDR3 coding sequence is TGTGCCAGTACCTCTATCCGGGACAACAGGCGCCGGAGTTATGGCTACACCTTC. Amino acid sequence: CASTSIRDNRRRSYGYTF.

The CDR3 loop is CASSFGGRRGTDTQYF. CDR3 DNA: TGTGCCAGCAGCTTCGGAGGACGGCGGGGCACAGATACGCAGTATTTT. The chain uses TRBV7-2 and TRBJ2-3; D possibly corresponds to TRBD2 (5 bases). The V end lost 3 bases, the J end lost 1 base, and 14 bases lay between the germline ends. The CDR3 consists of 16 residues. CDR1 is SGHTA and CDR2 is FQGNSA in the germline V gene.

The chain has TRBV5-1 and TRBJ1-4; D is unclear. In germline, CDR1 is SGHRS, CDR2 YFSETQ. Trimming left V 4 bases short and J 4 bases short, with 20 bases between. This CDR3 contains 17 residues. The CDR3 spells CASSVTVIGRGNEKLFF. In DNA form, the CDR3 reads TGCGCCAGCAGCGTGACGGTCATTGGACGGGGTAATGAAAAACTGTTTTTT.

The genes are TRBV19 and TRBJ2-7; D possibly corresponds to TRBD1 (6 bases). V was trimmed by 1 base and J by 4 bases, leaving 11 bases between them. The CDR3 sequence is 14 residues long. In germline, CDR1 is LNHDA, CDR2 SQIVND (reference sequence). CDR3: CASSIGGRGYEQYF. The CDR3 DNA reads TGTGCCAGTAGTATAGGAGGCAGGGGATACGAGCAGTACTTC.

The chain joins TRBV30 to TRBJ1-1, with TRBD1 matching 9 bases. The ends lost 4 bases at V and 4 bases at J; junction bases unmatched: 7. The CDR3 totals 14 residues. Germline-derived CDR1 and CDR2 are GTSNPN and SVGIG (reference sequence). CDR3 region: CAWMPGQGGTEAFF. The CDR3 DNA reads TGTGCCTGGATGCCGGGACAGGGAGGCACTGAAGCTTTCTTT.

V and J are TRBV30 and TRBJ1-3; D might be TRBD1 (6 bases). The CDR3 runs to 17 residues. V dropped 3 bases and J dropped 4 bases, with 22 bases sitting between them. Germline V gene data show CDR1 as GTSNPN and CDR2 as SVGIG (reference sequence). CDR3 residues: CAWRTPVGGSKGNTIYF. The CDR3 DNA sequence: TGTGCCTGGAGGACCCCCGTAGGGGGAAGTAAGGGAAACACCATATATTTT.

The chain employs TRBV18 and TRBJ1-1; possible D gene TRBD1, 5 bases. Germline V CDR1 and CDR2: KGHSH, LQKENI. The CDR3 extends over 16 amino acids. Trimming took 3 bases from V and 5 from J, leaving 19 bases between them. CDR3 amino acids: CASSPLLGAQGTEAFF. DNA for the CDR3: TGTGCCAGCTCACCTCTGCTTGGGGCCCAAGGGACTGAAGCTTTCTTT.

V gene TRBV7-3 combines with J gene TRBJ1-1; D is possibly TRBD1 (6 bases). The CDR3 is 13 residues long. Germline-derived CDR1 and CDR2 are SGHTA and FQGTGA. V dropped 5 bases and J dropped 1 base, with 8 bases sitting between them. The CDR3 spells CASSQGQNTEAFF. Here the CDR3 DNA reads TGTGCCAGCAGCCAGGGACAGAACACTGAAGCTTTCTTT.

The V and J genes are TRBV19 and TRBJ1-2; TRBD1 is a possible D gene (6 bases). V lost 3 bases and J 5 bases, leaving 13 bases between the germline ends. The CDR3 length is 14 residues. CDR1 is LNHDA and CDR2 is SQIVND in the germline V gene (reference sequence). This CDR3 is CASSIITGLYGYTF. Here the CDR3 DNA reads TGTGCCAGTAGTATCATTACAGGGTTGTATGGCTACACCTTC.

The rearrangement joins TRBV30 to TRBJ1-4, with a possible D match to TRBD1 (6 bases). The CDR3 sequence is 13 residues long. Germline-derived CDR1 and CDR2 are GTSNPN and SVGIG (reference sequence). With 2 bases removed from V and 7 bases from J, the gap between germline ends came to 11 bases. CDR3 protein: CAWSSSDSEKLFF. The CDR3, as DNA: TGTGCCTGGAGTTCCTCGGACAGTGAAAAACTGTTTTTT.

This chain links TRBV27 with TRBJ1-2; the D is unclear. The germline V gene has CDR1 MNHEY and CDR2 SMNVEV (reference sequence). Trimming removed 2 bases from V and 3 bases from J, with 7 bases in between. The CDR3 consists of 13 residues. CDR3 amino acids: CASSLTAYYGYTF. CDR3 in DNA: TGTGCCAGCAGTTTAACAGCTTACTATGGCTACACCTTC.

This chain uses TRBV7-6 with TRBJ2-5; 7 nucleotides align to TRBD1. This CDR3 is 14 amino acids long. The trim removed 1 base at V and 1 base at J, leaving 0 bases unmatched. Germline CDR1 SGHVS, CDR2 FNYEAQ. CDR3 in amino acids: CASSLGDSQETQYF. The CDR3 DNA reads TGTGCCAGCAGCTTAGGGGACAGCCAAGAGACCCAGTACTTC.

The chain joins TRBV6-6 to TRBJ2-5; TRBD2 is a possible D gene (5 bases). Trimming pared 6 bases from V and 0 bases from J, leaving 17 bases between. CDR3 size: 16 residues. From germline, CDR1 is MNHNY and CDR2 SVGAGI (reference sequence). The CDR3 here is CASSRPGNRNQETQYF. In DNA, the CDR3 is TGTGCCAGCAGCCGACCGGGAAACCGCAACCAAGAGACCCAGTACTTC.

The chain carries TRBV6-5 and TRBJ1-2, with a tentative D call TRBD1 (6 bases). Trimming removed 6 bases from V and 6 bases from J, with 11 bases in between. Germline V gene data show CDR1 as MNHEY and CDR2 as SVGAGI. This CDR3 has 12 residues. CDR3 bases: TGTGCCAGCAGGACCACAGGGCATGGCTACACCTTC. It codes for CASRTTGHGYTF.